This entry concerns a single T cell receptor (beta chain). Its antigen is not yet known. No base qualities exist here, and no much larger clone lies one base off it. These data come from a study of CD8 T cells in Susac syndrome (dated by TCRdb to about 2019). Background on the whole study: The study used repertoire sequencing to test whether antigen drove CD8+ T cell activation and differentiation in Susac syndrome.

RNA was extracted using the RNeasy kit, and roughly 0.5 to 1 ug of the RNA was reverse transcribed with random hexamers. TCR beta CDR3 regions were amplified with the immunoSEQ multiplex PCR assay covering 54 Vbeta and 13 Jbeta segments. To correct PCR amplification bias, a synthetic template baseline was used for both primer optimization and computational correction. The study's own analysis went as follows. Reads were annotated to V, D and J genes per IMGT and analyzed with immunoSEQ Analyzer, keeping only productive sequences. To calculate clonality, Shannon entropy was normalized by log2 of the number of productive unique sequences and then subtracted from one. For each patient and control, public and private clones were evaluated within the 100 most prevalent clones. A clone was defined as Susac-specific if it was absent from the healthy and MS cohorts, from roughly 990 published viral clones and from other ImmuneACCESS disease sequences. TCRdb trimmed the raw reads at Q25, called clones with MiXCR and kept productive beta chains. Each CDR3 protein gets just one entry, which takes the most common genes and DNA from the rows behind it. These V and J calls originate from TCRdb's pipeline instead of the authors' own analysis. This sample lists 250,000 or so distinct CDR3 sequences; approximately 92% were detected once. The ten largest clones take up about 0.07% of the sample.

Peripheral blood CD8+ and CD4+ T cells from healthy donors, Susac syndrome patients and multiple sclerosis patients were profiled by high-throughput TCR beta sequencing. Multiple sclerosis controls were treatment-naive patients with stable or active relapsing-remitting disease fulfilling revised McDonald criteria. Bulk CD8+ and CD4+ T cells were purified by magnetic negative isolation, whereas CD8+ TEMRA cells were enriched by FACS. Blood was collected in EDTA tubes and processed within 24 hours, with PBMCs isolated through density gradient centrifugation. PBMCs intended for TCR sequencing were frozen in liquid nitrogen and were later thawed in a 37 degrees C water bath. Purity of sorted or isolated CD4+, CD8+ and CD8+ TEMRA cells was at least 90%. What the authors observed across the whole study: The study acknowledged that relatively few individuals were included in the TCR sequencing and HLA analysis.

CDR1 and CDR2, looked up from the germline V gene (reference sequence), are LNHDA and SQIVND. Including the terminal cysteine and phenylalanine, the CDR3 comprises 15 residues. Only the CDR3 part of the read is kept: 45 bases, read in frame from the first base. The junction shows trimming of 7 bases on V and 8 bases on J, plus 23 bases between the germline ends. Sequenced input: CD4+ T cells from PBMCs. The chain is encoded by TRBV19 joined to TRBJ1-2; 5 matching bases give a weak D call of TRBD1. The receptor comes from a human donor with multiple sclerosis. CDR3 protein: CASTSGGAQGRGYTF. The nucleotide sequence reads as follows: TGTGCCAGTACCTCCGGGGGAGCACAAGGGAGGGGCTACACCTTC.